Presented here are 9 T cell receptor beta chains from one specimen sequenced in a study of long-term antiretroviral therapy in people with HIV. Sequencing used immunoSEQ v3.0 at survey level. Method: immunoSEQ multiplex PCR; TCRdb's copy keeps in-frame clones and lacks some. The data hold 40,000 to 45,000 clones, with roughly 95% observed a single time. Here the sequenced sample was unsorted PBMCs, taken 3.7 years after starting antiretroviral therapy. Receptors were obtained from a woman between 45 and 60 years old with HIV.

The sample holds one count of this clone. V gene TRBV6-5 combines with J gene TRBJ2-1; 8 bases agree with TRBD2. Germline loops: CDR1 MNHEY, CDR2 SVGAGI. The CDR3 is 15 residues long. V gave up 2 bases and J gave up 7 bases; unmatched junction bases: 7. The CDR3 loop is CASSYRVAGSNEQFF. DNA of the CDR3: TGTGCCAGCAGTTACCGGGTAGCGGGGTCAAATGAGCAGTTCTTC.

The chain couples TRBV10-3 to TRBJ1-6, with 8 positions matching TRBD1. CDR3 length: 15 residues. CDR1 and CDR2 (germline): ENHRY, SYGVKD. The junction had 3 bases not matched to a gene; V was cut back by 2 bases and J by 6 bases. As DNA, the CDR3 is TGTGCCATCAGTGAGGGGGACAGGCCTAATTCACCCCTCCACTTT. Translation: CAISEGDRPNSPLHF.

The chain links TRBV10-3 to TRBJ2-2, with 11 bases identical to TRBD1. V gave up 3 bases and J gave up 5 bases; unmatched junction bases: 2. The CDR3 is made up of 15 amino acids. Germline V gene lookup returns CDR1 ENHRY and CDR2 SYGVKD. CDR3 sequence: CAISEGTGGTGELFF. The CDR3 bases are TGTGCCATCAGTGAAGGGACAGGGGGAACCGGGGAGCTGTTTTTT.

The chain employs TRBV18 and TRBJ1-5; D gene uncertain. V was trimmed by 2 bases and J by 3 bases, leaving 5 bases between them. Germline V lookup: CDR1 KGHSH, CDR2 LQKENI. This CDR3 comprises 13 residues. The CDR3 DNA sequence: TGTGCCAGCTCACCAGGGTACAATCAGCCCCAGCATTTT. Translated: CASSPGYNQPQHF.

The count of this clone is one. The chain uses TRBV6-1 and TRBJ1-1; D remains unclear. Germline assignment: CDR1 MNHNS and CDR2 SASEGT. The V gene lost 6 bases and the J gene lost 3 bases, with 11 bases spanning the gap. The CDR3 has 13 amino acids. Here the CDR3 DNA reads TGTGCCAGCAGCGCCAGTCAGCACACTGAAGCTTTCTTT. Amino acid sequence: CASSASQHTEAFF.

The V and J genes are TRBV7-2 and TRBJ1-1; maybe TRBD1 (6 bases). This CDR3 is built from 15 residues. V dropped 1 base and J dropped 2 bases, with 11 bases sitting between them. Germline CDR1 reads SGHTA; CDR2 reads FQGNSA. CDR3 bases: TGTGCCAGCAGCTTAGATAACGGGGGCAACACTGAAGCTTTCTTT. Protein: CASSLDNGGNTEAFF.

The chain joins TRBV19 to TRBJ2-1; TRBD2 aligns across 8 bases. The length of the CDR3 is 14 residues. Germline V gene lookup returns CDR1 LNHDA and CDR2 SQIVND (reference sequence). V shed 1 base, J shed 5 bases, and the junction held 1 base outside the gene matches. The CDR3: CASSIGLANNEQFF. CDR3 sequence (DNA): TGTGCCAGTAGTATAGGACTAGCGAACAATGAGCAGTTCTTC.

For the CDR3, the DNA is TGCGCCAGCAGCCAAGATGGGACTAGTGGGGATACGCAGTATTTT. Its protein is CASSQDGTSGDTQYF. The V call is TRBV4-3, the J call TRBJ2-3; 8 bases match TRBD2. CDR3 size: 15 residues. J gave up 6 bases and V 0 bases, and 5 bases lay outside the gene matches. The germline V gene has CDR1 LGHNA and CDR2 YSLEER.

This clone has a handful of counts. The rearrangement joins TRBV18 to TRBJ1-4; 7 nucleotides match TRBD1. CDR3 size: 16 residues. CDR1 and CDR2 (germline): KGHSH, LQKENI. Trimming at V came to 6 bases and at J to 4 bases, leaving 11 bases not matched to a gene. The CDR3 sequence: CASSHTTDRFNEKLFF. The CDR3 DNA sequence: TGTGCCAGCTCTCATACCACGGACAGGTTTAATGAAAAACTGTTTTTT. The entire variable domain, with the rest obtained from reference TRBV18 and TRBJ1-4, is as follows: NAGVMQNPRHLVRRRGQEARLRCSPMKGHSHVYWYRQLPEEGLKFMVYLQKENIIDESGMPKERFSAEFPKEGPSILRIQQVVRGDSAAYFCASSHTTDRFNEKLFFGSGTQLSVL.